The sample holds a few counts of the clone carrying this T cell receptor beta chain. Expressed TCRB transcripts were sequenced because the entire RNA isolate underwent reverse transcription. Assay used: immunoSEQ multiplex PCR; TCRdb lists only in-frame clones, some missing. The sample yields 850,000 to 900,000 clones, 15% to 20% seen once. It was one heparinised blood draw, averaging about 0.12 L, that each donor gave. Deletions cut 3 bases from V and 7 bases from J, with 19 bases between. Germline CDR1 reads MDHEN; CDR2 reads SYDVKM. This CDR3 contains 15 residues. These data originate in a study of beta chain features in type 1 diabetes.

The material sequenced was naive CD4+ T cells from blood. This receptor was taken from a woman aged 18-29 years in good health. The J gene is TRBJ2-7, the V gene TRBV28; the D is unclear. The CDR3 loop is CASSFLSRLGREQYF. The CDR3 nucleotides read TGTGCCAGCAGTTTTCTCTCCAGGTTAGGTAGGGAGCAGTACTTC.